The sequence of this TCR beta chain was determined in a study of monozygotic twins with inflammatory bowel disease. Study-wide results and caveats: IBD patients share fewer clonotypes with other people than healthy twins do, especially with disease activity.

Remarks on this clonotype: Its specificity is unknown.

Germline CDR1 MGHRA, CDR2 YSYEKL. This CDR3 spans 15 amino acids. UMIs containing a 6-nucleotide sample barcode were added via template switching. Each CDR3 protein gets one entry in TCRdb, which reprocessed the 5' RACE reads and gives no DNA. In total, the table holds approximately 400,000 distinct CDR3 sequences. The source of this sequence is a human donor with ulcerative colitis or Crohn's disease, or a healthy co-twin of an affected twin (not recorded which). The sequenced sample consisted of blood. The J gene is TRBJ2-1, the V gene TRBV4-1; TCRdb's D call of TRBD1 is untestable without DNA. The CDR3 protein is CASSQDQGTYNEQFF.